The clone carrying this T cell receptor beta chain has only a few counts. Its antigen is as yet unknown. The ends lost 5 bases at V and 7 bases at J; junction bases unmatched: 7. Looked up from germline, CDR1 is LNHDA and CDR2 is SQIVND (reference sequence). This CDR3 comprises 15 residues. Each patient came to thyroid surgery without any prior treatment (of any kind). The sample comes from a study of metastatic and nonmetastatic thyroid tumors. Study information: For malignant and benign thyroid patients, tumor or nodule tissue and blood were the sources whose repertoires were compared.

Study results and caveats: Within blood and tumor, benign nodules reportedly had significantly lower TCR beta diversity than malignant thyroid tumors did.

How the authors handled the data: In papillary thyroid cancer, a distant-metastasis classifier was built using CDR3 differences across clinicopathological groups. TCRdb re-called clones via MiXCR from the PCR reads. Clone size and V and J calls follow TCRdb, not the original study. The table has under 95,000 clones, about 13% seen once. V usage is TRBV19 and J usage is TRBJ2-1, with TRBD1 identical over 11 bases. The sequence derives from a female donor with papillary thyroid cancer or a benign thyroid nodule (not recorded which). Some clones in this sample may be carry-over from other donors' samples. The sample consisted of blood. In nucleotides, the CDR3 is TGTGCCAGTAGTGTCGGACAGGGGGCCTTTAATGAGCAGTTCTTC. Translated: CASSVGQGAFNEQFF.